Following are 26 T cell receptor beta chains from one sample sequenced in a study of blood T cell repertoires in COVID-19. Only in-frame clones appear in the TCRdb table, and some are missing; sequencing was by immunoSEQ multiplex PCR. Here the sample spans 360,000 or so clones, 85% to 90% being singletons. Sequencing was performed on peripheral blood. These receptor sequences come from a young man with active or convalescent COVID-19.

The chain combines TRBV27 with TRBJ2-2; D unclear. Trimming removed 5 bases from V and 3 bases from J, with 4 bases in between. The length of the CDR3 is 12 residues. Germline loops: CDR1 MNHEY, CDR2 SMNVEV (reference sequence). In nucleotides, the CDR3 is TGTGCCAGCAGTCCCTACACCGGGGAGCTGTTTTTT. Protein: CASSPYTGELFF.

The CDR3: CASSIDPGSSNQPQHF. The CDR3 DNA sequence: TGTGCCAGTAGTATAGATCCGGGTTCGAGCAATCAGCCCCAGCATTTT. This chain joins TRBV19 and TRBJ1-5; D gene uncertain. The CDR3 is made up of 16 amino acids. Between the trimmed V and J ends, which lost 0 bases and 1 base, there was a span of 10 bases. CDR1 and CDR2 from the germline V gene are LNHDA and SQIVND (reference sequence).

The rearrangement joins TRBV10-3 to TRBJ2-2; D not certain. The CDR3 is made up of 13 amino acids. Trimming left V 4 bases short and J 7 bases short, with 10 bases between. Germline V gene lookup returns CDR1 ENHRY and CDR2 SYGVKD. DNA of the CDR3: TGTGCCATCAGTGGCCAAGTCTACGGGGAGCTGTTTTTT. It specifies CAISGQVYGELFF.

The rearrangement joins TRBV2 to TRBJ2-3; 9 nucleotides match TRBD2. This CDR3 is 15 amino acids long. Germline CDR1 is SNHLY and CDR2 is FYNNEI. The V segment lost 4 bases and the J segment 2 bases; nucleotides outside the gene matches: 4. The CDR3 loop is CASSVWTSDTDTQYF. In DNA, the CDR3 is TGTGCCAGCAGTGTGTGGACTAGCGACACAGATACGCAGTATTTT.

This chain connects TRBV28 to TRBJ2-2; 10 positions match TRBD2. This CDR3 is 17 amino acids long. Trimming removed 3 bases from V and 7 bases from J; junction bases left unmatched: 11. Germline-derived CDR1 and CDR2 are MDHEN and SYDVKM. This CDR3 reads CASSFHGASGRVGELFF. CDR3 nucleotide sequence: TGTGCCAGCAGTTTTCACGGGGCTAGCGGGAGAGTCGGGGAGCTGTTTTTT.

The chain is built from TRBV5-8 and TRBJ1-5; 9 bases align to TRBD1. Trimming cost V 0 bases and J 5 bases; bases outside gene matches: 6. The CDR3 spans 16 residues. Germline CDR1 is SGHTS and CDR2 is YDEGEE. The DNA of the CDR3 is TGTGCCAGCAGCTTGGAAGGACAGGGGCGATATCAGCCCCAGCATTTT. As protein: CASSLEGQGRYQPQHF.

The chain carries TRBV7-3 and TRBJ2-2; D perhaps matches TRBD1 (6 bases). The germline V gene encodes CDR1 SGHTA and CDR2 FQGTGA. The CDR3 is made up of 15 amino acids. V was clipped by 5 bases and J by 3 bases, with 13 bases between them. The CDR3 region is CASSVPGQDTGELFF. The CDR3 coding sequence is TGTGCCAGCAGCGTCCCGGGACAAGACACCGGGGAGCTGTTTTTT.

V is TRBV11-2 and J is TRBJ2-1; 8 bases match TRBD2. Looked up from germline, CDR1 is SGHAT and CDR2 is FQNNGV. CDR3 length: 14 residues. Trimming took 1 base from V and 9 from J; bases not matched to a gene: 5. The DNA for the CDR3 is TGTGCCAGCAGCTTAGCGGGAGGGCCATTTGAGCAGTTCTTC. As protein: CASSLAGGPFEQFF.

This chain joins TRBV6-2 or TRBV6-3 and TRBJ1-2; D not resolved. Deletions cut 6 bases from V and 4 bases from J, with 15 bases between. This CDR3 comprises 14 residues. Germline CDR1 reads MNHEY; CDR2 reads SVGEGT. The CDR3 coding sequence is TGTGCCAGCAGCTGGGCGACCTCAAGCTATGGCTACACCTTC. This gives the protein CASSWATSSYGYTF.

The CDR3 coding sequence is TGTGCCAGCAGCTTAGCCAGGGGGCCCTATGGCTACACCTTC. Amino acid sequence: CASSLARGPYGYTF. This chain uses TRBV7-3 with TRBJ1-2; 8 bases are shared with TRBD1. After removal of 2 bases from V and 4 bases from J, the junction contained 3 bases not matched to a gene. In germline, CDR1 is SGHTA, CDR2 FQGTGA. There are 14 residues in the CDR3.

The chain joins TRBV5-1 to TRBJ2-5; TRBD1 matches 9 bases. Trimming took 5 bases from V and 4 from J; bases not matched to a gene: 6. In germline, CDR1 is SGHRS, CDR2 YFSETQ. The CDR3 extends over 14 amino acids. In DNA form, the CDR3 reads TGCGCCAGCAGACTCGGGACAGGGTCAGAGACCCAGTACTTC. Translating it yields CASRLGTGSETQYF. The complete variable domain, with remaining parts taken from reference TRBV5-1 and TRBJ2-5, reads KAGVTQTPRYLIKTRGQQVTLSCSPISGHRSVSWYQQTPGQGLQFLFEYFSETQRNKGNFPGRFSGRQFSNSRSEMNVSTLELGDSALYLCASRLGTGSETQYFGPGTRLLVL.

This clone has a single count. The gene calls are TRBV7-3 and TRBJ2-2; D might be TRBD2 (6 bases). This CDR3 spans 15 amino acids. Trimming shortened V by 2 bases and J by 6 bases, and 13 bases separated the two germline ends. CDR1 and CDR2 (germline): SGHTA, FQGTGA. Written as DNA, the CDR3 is TGTGCCAGCAGCTTAGGAGGGTTAGTCGCCGGGGAGCTGTTTTTT. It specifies CASSLGGLVAGELFF.

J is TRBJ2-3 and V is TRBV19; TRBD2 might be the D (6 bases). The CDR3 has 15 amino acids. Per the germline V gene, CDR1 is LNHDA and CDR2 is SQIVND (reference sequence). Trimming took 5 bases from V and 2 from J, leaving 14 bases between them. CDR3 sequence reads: CASSHRDSPTDTQYF. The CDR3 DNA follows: TGTGCCAGTAGTCACCGGGACTCTCCCACAGATACGCAGTATTTT.

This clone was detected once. The CDR3 DNA reads TGTGCCAGCAGTTTAGCGGGCTCCTACGAGCAGTACTTC. Amino acid sequence: CASSLAGSYEQYF. The chain employs TRBV6-4 and TRBJ2-7, with 7 nucleotides matching TRBD2. Trimming took 5 bases from V and 0 from J; bases not matched to a gene: 1. Germline-derived CDR1 and CDR2 are MRHNA and SNTAGT. CDR3 size: 13 residues.

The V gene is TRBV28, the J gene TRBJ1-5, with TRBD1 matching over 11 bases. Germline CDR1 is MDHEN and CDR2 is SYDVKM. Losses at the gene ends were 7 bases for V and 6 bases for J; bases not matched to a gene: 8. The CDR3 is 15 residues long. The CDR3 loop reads CASNVGQGAVQPQHF. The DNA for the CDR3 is TGTGCCAGCAACGTAGGACAGGGGGCTGTTCAGCCCCAGCATTTT. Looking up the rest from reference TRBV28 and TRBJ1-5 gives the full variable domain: DVKVTQSSRYLVKRTGEKVFLECVQDMDHENMFWYRQDPGLGLRLIYFSYDVKMKEKGDIPEGYSVSREKKERFSLILESASTNQTSMYLCASNVGQGAVQPQHFGDGTRLSIL.

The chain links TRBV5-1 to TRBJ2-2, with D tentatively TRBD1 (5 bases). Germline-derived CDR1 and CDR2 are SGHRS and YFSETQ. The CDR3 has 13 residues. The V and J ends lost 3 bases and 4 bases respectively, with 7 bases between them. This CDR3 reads CASSSTATGELFF. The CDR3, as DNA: TGCGCCAGCAGCTCGACAGCCACCGGGGAGCTGTTTTTT.

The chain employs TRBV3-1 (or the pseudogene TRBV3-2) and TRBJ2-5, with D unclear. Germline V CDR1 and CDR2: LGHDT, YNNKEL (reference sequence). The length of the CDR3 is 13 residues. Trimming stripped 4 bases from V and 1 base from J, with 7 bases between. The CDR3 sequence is CASSPFSQETQYF. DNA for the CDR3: TGTGCCAGCAGCCCCTTTTCCCAAGAGACCCAGTACTTC.

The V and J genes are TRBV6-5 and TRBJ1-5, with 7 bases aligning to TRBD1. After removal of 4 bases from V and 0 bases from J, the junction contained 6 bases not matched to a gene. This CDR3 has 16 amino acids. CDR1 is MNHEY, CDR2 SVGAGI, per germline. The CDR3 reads CASSSPDRDSNQPQHF. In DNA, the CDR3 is TGTGCCAGCAGTTCCCCAGACAGGGATAGCAATCAGCCCCAGCATTTT.

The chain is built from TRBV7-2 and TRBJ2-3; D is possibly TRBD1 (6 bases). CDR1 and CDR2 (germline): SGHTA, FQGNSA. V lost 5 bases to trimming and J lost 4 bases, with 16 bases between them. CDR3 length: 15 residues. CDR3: CASSPAQGYADTQYF. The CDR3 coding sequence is TGTGCCAGCAGCCCAGCGCAGGGGTATGCAGATACGCAGTATTTT.

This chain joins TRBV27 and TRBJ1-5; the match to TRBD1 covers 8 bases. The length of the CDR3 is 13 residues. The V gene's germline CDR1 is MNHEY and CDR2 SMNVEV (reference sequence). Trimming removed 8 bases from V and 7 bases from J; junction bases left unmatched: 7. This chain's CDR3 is CASSGGTGQPQHF. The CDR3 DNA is TGTGCCAGCTCAGGGGGCACAGGGCAGCCCCAGCATTTT.

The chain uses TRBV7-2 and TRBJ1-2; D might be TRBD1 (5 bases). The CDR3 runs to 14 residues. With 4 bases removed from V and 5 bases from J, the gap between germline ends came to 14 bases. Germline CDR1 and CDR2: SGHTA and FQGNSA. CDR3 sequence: CASSSRTTYYGYTF. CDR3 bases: TGTGCCAGCAGCTCCCGGACAACCTATTATGGCTACACCTTC.

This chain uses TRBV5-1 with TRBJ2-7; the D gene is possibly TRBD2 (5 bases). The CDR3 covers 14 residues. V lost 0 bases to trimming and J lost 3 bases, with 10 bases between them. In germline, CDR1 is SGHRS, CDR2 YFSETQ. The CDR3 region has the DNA TGCGCCAGCAGCTTGGGAACCGGACTCTACGAGCAGTACTTC. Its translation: CASSLGTGLYEQYF.

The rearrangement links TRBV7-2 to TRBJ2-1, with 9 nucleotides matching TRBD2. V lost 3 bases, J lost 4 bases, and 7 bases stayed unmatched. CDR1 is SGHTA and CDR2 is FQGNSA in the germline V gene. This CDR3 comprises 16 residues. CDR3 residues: CASSLPGREGYNEQFF. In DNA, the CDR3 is TGTGCCAGCAGCTTGCCCGGGCGGGAGGGGTACAATGAGCAGTTCTTC.

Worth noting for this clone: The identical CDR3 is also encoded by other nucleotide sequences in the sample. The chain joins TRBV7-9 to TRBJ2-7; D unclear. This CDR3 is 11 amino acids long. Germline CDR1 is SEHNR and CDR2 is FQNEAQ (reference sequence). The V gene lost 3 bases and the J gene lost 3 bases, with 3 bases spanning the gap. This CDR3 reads CASSFSYEQYF. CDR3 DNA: TGTGCCAGCAGCTTTAGCTACGAGCAGTACTTC.

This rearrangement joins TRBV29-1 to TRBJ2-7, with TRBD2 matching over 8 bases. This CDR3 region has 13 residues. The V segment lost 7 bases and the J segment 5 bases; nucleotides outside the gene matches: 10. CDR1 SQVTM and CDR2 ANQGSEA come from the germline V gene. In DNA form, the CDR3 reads TGCAGCGAACGAGCGGGAGTAGGGGACGAGCAGTACTTC. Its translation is CSERAGVGDEQYF.

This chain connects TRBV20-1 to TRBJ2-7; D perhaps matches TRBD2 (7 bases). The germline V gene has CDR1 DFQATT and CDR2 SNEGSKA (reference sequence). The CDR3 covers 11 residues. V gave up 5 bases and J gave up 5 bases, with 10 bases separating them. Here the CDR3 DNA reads TGCAGTGCTCAGGGGAGGGACGAGCAGTACTTC. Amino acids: CSAQGRDEQYF.